These 10 T cell receptor beta chains share one sample of origin, sequenced in a study of blood T cells in healthy people across ages. Next came a second PCR, run for about 6 to 12 cycles, which used a sample-barcoded 5' primer along with a J-beta primer mix. TCRdb fed the 5' RACE reads into MiXCR, producing one record per CDR3 protein. The sample yields about 1.6 million distinct CDR3 sequences, roughly 30% seen once. The sequenced material came from blood. The source is a woman between 25 and 40 years old in good health.

CDR3 DNA sequence: TGCGCCAGCAGCTTGTCTAGCGGGGGGGCCAATGAGCAGTTCTTC. Translation: CASSLSSGGANEQFF. The chain combines TRBV5-1 with TRBJ2-1, with 12 bases matching TRBD2. J gave up 6 bases and V 1 base, and 2 bases lay outside the gene matches. The CDR3 has 15 amino acids. Per germline, CDR1 SGHRS and CDR2 YFSETQ.

The chain's CDR3 is CSAREGLGYEQYF. The CDR3 nucleotides read TGCAGTGCTAGGGAGGGACTAGGCTACGAGCAGTACTTC. The chain combines TRBV20-1 with TRBJ2-7; 8 bases match TRBD2. Germline V CDR1 and CDR2: DFQATT, SNEGSKA (reference sequence). The CDR3 has 13 amino acids. J lost 3 bases, V lost 3 bases, and 4 bases had no gene match.

The chain has TRBV27 and TRBJ1-1; TRBD1 might be the D (5 bases). The germline CDR1 and CDR2 sequences are MNHEY and SMNVEV (reference sequence). With 2 bases removed from V and 0 bases from J, the gap between germline ends came to 10 bases. CDR3 length equals 15 residues. CDR3 DNA sequence: TGTGCCAGCAGTTTAATCGGGGGAATGAACACTGAAGCTTTCTTT. Its protein product is CASSLIGGMNTEAFF.

CDR3: CASSSPLLWSYEQYF. The CDR3 nucleotides are TGTGCCAGCAGTTCCCCGTTGCTTTGGTCCTACGAGCAGTACTTC. The rearrangement uses TRBV28 and TRBJ2-7; D uncertain. CDR1 is MDHEN and CDR2 is SYDVKM in the germline V gene. The CDR3 runs to 15 residues. V gave up 4 bases and J gave up 1 base, with 14 bases separating them.

This chain connects TRBV20-1 to TRBJ2-5; 10 bases map to TRBD1. Germline CDR1 and CDR2: DFQATT and SNEGSKA (reference sequence). The V gene end was trimmed by 3 bases and the J gene end by 3 bases; junction bases not matched to a gene: 10. This CDR3 is built from 16 residues. The CDR3 protein is CSARIILGQGKETQYF. DNA of the CDR3: TGCAGTGCTAGGATCATATTGGGACAGGGGAAAGAGACCCAGTACTTC.

This chain uses TRBV9 with TRBJ2-1; possibly TRBD2 for D (6 bases). The J call may be wrong; the DNA end is better matched by TRBJ2-7. Germline loops: CDR1 SGDLS, CDR2 YYNGEE. This CDR3 contains 15 residues. CDR3 in DNA: TGTGCCAGCAGCGTAGGCGGGGAGACCTACAATGAGCAGTACTTC. This codes for CASSVGGETYNEQYF.

The chain recombines TRBV11-2 with TRBJ2-4, with no clear D. The better agreement between TRBJ2-7 and the DNA end casts doubt on the J call. CDR1 and CDR2 from the germline V gene are SGHAT and FQNNGV. The CDR3 is 13 residues long. The CDR3 region has the DNA TGTGCCAGCAGCACCTCCAGAAGGTACGAGCAGTACTTC. Translated, it gives CASSTSRRYEQYF.

V is TRBV14 and J is TRBJ2-1, with D unclear. Germline CDR1 reads SGHDN; CDR2 reads FVKESK. The CDR3 totals 16 residues. The germline V and J ends were trimmed by 1 base and 2 bases, with 12 bases remaining between them. The CDR3 DNA reads TGTGCCAGCAGCCAAGCGCGGAAAAGGGCCTACAATGAGCAGTTCTTC. Its protein product is CASSQARKRAYNEQFF.

This clonotype was observed a few times. The chain couples TRBV6-1 to TRBJ2-7; D remains unclear. Trimming cost V 5 bases and J 0 bases, with 20 bases left between them. CDR3 length: 17 amino acids. CDR1 and CDR2 (germline): MNHNS, SASEGT. CDR3 nucleotide sequence: TGTGCCAGCAGTAGAAACCCTGAAAGGGCTTTCTCCTACGAGCAGTACTTC. It is translated as CASSRNPERAFSYEQYF.

The V call is TRBV6-6, the J call TRBJ1-4; unclear D gene. The V gene lost 8 bases and the J gene lost 1 base, with 8 bases spanning the gap. The germline V gene encodes CDR1 MNHNY and CDR2 SVGAGI (reference sequence). The CDR3 is made up of 13 amino acids. CDR3 coding DNA: TGTGCCAGCGGAGGAGGAACTAATGAAAAACTGTTTTTT. As protein: CASGGGTNEKLFF.